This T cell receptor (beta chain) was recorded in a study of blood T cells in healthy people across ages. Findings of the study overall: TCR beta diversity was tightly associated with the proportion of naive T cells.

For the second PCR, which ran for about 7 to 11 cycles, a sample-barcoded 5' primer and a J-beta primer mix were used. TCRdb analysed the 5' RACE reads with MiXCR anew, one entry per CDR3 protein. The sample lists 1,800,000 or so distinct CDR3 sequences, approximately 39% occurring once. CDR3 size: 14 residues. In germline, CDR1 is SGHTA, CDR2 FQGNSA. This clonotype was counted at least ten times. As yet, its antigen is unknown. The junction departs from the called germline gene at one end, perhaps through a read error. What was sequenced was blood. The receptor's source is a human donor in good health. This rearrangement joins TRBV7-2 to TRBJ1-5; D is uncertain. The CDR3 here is CASSLDRSNQPQHF. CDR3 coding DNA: TGTGCCAGCAGTTTAGACCGTAGCAATCAGCCCCAGCATTTT.